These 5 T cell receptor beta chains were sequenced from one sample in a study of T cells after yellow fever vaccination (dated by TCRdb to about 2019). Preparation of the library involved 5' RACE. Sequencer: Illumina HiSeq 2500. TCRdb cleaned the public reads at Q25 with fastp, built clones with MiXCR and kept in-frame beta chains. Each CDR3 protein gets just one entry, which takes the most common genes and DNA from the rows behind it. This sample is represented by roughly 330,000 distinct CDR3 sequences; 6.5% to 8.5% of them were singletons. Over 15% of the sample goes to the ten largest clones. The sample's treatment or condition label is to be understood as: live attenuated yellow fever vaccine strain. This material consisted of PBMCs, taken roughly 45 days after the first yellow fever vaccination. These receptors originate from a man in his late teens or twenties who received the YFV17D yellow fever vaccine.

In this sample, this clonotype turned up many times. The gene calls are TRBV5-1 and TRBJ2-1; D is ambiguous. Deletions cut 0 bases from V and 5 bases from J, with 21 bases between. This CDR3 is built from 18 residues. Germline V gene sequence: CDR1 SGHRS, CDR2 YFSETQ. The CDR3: CASSLAKWRLESHNEQFF. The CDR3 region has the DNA TGCGCCAGCAGCTTGGCCAAGTGGCGCCTGGAATCACACAATGAGCAGTTCTTC. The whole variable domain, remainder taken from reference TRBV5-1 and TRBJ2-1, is KAGVTQTPRYLIKTRGQQVTLSCSPISGHRSVSWYQQTPGQGLQFLFEYFSETQRNKGNFPGRFSGRQFSNSRSEMNVSTLELGDSALYLCASSLAKWRLESHNEQFFGPGTRLTVL.

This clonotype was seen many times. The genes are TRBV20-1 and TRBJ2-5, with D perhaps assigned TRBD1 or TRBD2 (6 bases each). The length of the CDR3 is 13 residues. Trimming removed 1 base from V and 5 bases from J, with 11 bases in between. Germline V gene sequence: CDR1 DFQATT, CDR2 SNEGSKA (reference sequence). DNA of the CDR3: TGCAGTGCTAGAGGGGGGGCGCATGAGACCCAGTACTTC. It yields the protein CSARGGAHETQYF.

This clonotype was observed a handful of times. CDR3 DNA: TGTGCCAGCAGTGATTCCCTCAGCTCTGGAAACACCATATATTTT. The encoded protein is CASSDSLSSGNTIYF. This rearrangement joins TRBV2 to TRBJ1-3; D remains unclear. Germline values: CDR1 SNHLY, CDR2 FYNNEI. Trimming stripped 3 bases from V and 0 bases from J, with 9 bases between. The CDR3 spans 15 residues.

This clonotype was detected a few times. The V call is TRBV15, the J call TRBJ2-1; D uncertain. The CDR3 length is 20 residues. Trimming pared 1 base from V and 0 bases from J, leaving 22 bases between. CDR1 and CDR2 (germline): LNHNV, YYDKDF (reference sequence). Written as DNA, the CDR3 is TGTGCCACCAGCAGAGTTCGGCCCGCACGTCGTGCTAGCTCCTACAATGAGCAGTTCTTC. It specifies CATSRVRPARRASSYNEQFF.

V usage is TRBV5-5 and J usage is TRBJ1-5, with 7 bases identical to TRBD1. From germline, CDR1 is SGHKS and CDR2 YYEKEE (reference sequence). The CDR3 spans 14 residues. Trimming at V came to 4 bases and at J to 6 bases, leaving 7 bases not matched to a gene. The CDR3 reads CASSEGTEGQPQHF. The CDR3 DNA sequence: TGTGCCAGCAGCGAAGGGACAGAGGGTCAGCCCCAGCATTTT.